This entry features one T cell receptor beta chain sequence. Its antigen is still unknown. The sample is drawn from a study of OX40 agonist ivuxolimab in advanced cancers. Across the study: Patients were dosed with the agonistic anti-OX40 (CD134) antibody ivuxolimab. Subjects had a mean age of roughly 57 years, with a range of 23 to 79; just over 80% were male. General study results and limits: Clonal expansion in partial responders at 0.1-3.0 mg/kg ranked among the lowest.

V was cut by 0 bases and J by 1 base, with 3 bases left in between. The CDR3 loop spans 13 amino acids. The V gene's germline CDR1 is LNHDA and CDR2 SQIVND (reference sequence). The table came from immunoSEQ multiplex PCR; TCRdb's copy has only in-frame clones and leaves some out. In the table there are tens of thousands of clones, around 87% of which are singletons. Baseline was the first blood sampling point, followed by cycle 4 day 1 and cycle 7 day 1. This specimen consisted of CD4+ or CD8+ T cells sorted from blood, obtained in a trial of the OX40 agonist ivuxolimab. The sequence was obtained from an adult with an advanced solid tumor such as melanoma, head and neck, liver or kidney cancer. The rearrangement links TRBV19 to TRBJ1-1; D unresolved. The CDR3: CASSIEGNTEAFF. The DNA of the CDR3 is TGTGCCAGTAGTATAGAGGGGAACACTGAAGCTTTCTTT.